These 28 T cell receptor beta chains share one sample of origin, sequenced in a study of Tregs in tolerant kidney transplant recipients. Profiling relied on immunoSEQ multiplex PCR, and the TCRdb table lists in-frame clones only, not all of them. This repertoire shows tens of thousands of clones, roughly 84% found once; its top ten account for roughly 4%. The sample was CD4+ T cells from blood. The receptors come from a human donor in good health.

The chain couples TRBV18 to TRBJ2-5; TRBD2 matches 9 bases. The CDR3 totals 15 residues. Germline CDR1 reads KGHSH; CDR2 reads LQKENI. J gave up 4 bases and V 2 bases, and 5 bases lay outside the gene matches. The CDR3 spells CASSPAGGPSETQYF. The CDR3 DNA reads TGTGCCAGCTCACCAGCGGGAGGGCCGTCAGAGACCCAGTACTTC. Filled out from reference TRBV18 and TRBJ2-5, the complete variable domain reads NAGVMQNPRHLVRRRGQEARLRCSPMKGHSHVYWYRQLPEEGLKFMVYLQKENIIDESGMPKERFSAEFPKEGPSILRIQQVVRGDSAAYFCASSPAGGPSETQYFGPGTRLLVL.

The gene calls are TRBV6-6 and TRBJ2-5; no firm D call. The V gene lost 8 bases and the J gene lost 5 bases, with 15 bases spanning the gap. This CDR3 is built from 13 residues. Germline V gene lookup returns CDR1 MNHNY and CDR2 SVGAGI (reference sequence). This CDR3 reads CASRRGPKETQYF. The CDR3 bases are TGTGCCAGCCGTCGCGGCCCAAAGGAGACCCAGTACTTC.

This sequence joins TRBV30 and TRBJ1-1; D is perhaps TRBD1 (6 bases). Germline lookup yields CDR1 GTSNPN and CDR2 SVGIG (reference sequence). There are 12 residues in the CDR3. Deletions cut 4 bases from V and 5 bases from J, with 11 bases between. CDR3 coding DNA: TGTGCCTGGAAACAGGGTCGGACTGAAGCTTTCTTT. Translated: CAWKQGRTEAFF.

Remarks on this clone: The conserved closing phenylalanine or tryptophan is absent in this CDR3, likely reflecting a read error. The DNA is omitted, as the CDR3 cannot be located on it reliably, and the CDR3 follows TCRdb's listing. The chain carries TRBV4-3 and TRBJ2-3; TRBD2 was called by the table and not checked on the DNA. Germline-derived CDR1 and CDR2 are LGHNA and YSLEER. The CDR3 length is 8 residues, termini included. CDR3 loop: CASSPRCP.

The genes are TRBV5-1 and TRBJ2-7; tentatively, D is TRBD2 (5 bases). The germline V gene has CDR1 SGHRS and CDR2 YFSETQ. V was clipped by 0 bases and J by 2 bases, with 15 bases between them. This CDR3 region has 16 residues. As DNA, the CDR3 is TGCGCCAGCAGCTTGGGTTCCGGGGTTATCCCCTACGAGCAGTACTTC. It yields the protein CASSLGSGVIPYEQYF.

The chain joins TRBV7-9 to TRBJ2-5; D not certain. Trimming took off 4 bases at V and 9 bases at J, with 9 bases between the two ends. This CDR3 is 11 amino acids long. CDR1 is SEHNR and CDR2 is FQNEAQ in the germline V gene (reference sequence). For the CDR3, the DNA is TGTGCCAGCAGCTCCAAGCTTGCCCAGTACTTC. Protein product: CASSSKLAQYF.

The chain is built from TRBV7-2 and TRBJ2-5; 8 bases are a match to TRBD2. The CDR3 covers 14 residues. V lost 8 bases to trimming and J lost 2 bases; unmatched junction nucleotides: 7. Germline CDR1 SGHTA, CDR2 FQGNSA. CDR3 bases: TGTGCCAGCGGCCCAACGGGGGGGCAAGAGACCCAGTACTTC. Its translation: CASGPTGGQETQYF.

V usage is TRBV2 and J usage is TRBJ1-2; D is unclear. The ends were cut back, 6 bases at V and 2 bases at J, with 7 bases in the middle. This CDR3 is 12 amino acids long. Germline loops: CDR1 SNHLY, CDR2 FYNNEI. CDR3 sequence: CASRNRNYGYTF. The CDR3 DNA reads TGTGCCAGCAGGAACAGAAACTATGGCTACACCTTC.

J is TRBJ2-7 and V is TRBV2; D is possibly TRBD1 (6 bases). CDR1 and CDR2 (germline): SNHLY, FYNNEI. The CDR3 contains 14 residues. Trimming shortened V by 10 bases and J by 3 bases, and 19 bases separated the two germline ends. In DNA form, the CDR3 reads TGTGCCAACGCAGTGGGGGCGGACGGCTACGAGCAGTACTTC. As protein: CANAVGADGYEQYF.

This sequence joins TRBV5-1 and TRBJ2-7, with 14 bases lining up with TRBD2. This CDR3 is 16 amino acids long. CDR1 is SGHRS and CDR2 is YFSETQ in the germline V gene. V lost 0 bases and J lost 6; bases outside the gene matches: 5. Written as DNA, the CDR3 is TGCGCCAGCAGCTTGGGACTAGCGGGGGGGCGTTCCGAGCAGTACTTC. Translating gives CASSLGLAGGRSEQYF.

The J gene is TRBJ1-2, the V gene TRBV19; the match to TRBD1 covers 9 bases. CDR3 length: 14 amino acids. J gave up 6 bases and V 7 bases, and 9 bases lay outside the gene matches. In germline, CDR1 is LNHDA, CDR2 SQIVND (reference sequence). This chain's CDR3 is CASTTDRDRDGYTF. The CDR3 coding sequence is TGTGCCAGTACCACGGACAGGGACAGGGATGGCTACACCTTC.

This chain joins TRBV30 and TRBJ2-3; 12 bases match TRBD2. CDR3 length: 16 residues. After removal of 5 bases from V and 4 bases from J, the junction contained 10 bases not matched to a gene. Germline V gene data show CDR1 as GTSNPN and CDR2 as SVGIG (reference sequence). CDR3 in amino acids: CAWRASGGALSDTQYF. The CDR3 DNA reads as TGTGCCTGGCGGGCTAGCGGGGGGGCCTTGTCAGATACGCAGTATTTT.

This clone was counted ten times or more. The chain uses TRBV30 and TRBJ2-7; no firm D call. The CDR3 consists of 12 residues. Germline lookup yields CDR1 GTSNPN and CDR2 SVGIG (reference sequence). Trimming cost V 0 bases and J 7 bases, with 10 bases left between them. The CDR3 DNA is TGTGCCTGGAGTGTACTTTTGGGTGAGCAGTACTTC. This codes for CAWSVLLGEQYF.

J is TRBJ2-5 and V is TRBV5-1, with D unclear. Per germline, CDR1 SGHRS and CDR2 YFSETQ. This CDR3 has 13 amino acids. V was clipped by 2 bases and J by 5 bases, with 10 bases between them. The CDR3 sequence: CASSLWSVETQYF. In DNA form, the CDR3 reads TGCGCCAGCAGCTTATGGAGTGTGGAGACCCAGTACTTC.

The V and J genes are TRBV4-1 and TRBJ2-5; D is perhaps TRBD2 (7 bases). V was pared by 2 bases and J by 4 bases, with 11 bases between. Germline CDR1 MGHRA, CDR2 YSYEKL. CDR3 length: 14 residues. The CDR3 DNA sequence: TGCGCCAGCAGCCAAACGGGGGGCAGAGAGACCCAGTACTTC. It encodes CASSQTGGRETQYF.

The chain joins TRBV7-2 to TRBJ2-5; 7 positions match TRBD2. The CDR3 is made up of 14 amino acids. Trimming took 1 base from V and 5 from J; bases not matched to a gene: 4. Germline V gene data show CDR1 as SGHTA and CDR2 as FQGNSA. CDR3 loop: CASSLVRGGETQYF. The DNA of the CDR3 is TGTGCCAGCAGCTTAGTGCGGGGAGGGGAGACCCAGTACTTC.

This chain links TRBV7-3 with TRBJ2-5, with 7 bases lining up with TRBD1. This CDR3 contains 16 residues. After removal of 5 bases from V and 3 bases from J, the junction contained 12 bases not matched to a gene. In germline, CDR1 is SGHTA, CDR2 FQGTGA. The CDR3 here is CASSKGAVGPEETQYF. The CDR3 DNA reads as TGTGCCAGCAGCAAGGGGGCGGTGGGGCCCGAAGAGACCCAGTACTTC.

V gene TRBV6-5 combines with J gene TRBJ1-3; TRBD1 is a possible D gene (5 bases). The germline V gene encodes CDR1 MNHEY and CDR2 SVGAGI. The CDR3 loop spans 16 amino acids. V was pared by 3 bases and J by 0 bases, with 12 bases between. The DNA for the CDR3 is TGTGCCAGCAGTTATAGGGGTATAAACTCTGGAAACACCATATATTTT. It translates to CASSYRGINSGNTIYF.

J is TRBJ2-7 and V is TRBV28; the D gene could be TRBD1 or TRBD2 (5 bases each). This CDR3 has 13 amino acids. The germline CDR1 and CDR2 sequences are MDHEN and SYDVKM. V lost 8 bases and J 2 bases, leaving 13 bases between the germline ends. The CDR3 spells CASGAGATYEQYF. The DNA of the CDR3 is TGTGCCAGCGGGGCCGGGGCAACCTACGAGCAGTACTTC.

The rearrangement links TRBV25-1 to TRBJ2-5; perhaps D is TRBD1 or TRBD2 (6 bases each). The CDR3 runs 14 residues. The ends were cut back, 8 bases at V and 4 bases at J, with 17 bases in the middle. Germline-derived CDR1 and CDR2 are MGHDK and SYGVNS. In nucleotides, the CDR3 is TGTGCCAGCGCGATCGGGGGCATGATAGAGACCCAGTACTTC. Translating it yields CASAIGGMIETQYF.

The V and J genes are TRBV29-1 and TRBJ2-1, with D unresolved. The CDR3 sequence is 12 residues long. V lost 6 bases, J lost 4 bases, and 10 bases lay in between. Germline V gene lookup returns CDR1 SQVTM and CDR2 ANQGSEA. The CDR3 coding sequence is TGCAGCGTGGACGGCAGGTACAATGAGCAGTTCTTC. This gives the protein CSVDGRYNEQFF.

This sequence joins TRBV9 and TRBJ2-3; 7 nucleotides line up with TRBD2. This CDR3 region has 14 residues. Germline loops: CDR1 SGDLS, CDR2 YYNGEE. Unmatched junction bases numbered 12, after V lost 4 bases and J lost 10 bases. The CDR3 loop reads CASSSWRERYAQYF. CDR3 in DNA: TGTGCCAGCAGCAGTTGGCGGGAGAGGTACGCGCAGTATTTT.

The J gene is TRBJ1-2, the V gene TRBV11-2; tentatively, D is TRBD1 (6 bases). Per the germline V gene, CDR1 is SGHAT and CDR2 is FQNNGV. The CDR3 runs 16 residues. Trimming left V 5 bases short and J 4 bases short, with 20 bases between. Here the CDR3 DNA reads TGTGCCAGCAGCCTCCACAGGGAAGGTGGGCCCTATGGCTACACCTTC. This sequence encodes CASSLHREGGPYGYTF.

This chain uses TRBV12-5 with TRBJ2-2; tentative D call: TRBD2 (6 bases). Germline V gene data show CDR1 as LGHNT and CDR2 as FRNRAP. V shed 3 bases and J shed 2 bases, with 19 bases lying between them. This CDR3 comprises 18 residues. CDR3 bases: TGTGCTAGTGGTTTTGGGGGGAGGCCCCAGACAAACACCGGGGAGCTGTTTTTT. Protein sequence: CASGFGGRPQTNTGELFF.

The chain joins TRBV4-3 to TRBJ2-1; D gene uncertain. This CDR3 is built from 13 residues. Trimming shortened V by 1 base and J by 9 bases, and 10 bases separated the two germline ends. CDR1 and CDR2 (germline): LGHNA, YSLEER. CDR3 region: CASSQGFLTEQFF. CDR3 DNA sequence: TGCGCCAGCAGCCAAGGCTTTCTTACTGAGCAGTTCTTC.

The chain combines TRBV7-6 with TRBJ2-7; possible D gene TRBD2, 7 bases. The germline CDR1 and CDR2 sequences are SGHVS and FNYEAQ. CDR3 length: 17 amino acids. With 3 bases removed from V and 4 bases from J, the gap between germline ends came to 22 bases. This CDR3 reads CASSLGAGRGPSYEQYF. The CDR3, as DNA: TGTGCCAGCAGCTTGGGGGCGGGGCGGGGGCCGTCTTACGAGCAGTACTTC.

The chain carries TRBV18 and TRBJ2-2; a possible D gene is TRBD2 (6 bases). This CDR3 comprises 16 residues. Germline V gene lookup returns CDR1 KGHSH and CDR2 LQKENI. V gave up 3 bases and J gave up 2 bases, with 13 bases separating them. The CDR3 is CASSPPGLLNTGELFF. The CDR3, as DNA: TGTGCCAGCTCACCGCCGGGACTCCTAAACACCGGGGAGCTGTTTTTT.

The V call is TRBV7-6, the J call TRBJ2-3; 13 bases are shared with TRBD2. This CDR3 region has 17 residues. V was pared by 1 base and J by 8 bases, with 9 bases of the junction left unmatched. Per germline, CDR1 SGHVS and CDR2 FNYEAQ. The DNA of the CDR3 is TGTGCCAGCAGCTTAGGGGTGACTAGCGGGGGGTCGAGTACGCAGTATTTT. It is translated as CASSLGVTSGGSSTQYF.